This TCR beta chain was profiled in a study of human T cells and chemical hapten exposure. At the level of the study: Patches that contained 0.01% DPC were applied to the upper back and read at 6 days. Study-wide results and caveats: Relative to control repertoires, expanded TCRs gave rise to significantly more large CDR3 similarity clusters. Alopecia affecting every donor means their immune response may not match healthy people's.

TCRdb re-called the RACE reads through MiXCR, storing one row per CDR3 protein. Of around 110,000 distinct CDR3 sequences detected, 9.5% to 13% appear once; the ten largest clones hold 1.3% to 1.5%. On this clonotype: Its antigen is undetermined.

Time point given: patch test 1, 2 weeks after DPC sensitization. Treatment here: therapeutic diphenylcyclopropenone sensitization with weekly scalp DPC. The authors extracted total RNA from unfractionated whole blood. Trimming took 4 bases from V and 6 from J, leaving 12 bases between them. This CDR3 is 14 amino acids long. This specimen consisted of whole blood, obtained in connection with sensitization to the hapten diphenylcyclopropenone (DPC). This sequence was found in a woman between 45 and 60 years old with alopecia areata. Some clones in this sample may be carry-over from other donors' samples. This rearrangement joins TRBV12-3 or TRBV12-4 to TRBJ2-2; D not resolved. The CDR3 region is CASSSPFIAGELFF. The DNA of the CDR3 is TGTGCCAGCAGTTCCCCTTTTATCGCCGGGGAGCTGTTTTTT.